The subject of this entry is one TCR beta chain. The sample comes from a study of T cell changes during pregnancy in multiple sclerosis. V was pared by 6 bases and J by 6 bases, with 6 bases of the junction left unmatched. The V gene's germline CDR1 is MNHEY and CDR2 SMNVEV (reference sequence). This CDR3 is built from 13 residues. Generated by immunoSEQ multiplex PCR, the TCRdb table keeps only in-frame clones and is missing some. The table shows tens of thousands of clones, with about 89% occurring only once. This sequence joins TRBV27 and TRBJ1-1; TRBD1 aligns across 8 bases. The source is a female donor with multiple sclerosis, enrolled in a pregnancy study. The sequences come from CD4+ T cells from peripheral blood mononuclear cells, collected in the first trimester of pregnancy. The CDR3 sequence is CASRMTGAPEAFF. In nucleotides, the CDR3 is TGTGCCAGCAGGATGACAGGGGCTCCTGAAGCTTTCTTT.